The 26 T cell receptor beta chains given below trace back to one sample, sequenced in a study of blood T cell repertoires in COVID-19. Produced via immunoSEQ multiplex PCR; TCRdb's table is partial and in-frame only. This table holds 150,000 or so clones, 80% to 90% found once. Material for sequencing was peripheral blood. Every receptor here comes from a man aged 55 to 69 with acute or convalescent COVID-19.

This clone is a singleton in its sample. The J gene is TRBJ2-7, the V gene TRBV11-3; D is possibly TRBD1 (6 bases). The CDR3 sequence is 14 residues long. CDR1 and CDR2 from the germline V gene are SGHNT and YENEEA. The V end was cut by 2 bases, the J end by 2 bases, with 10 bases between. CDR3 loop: CASSLRGQAYEQYF. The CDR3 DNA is TGTGCCAGCAGCTTAAGGGGACAAGCCTACGAGCAGTACTTC.

The CDR3 nucleotides read TGCGCCAGCAGCTTGGGACAGAGCCCCGAGTTCTACACCTTC. This gives the protein CASSLGQSPEFYTF. The J gene is TRBJ1-2, the V gene TRBV5-1, with D possibly matching TRBD1 (5 bases). The germline V gene encodes CDR1 SGHRS and CDR2 YFSETQ. V lost 0 bases and J lost 10, with 16 bases in between. The length of the CDR3 is 14 residues.

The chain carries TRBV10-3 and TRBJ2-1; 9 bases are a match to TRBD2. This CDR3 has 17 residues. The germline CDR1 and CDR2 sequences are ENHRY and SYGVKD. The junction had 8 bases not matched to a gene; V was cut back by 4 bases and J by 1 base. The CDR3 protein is CAISGSGRIGSYNEQFF. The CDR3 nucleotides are TGTGCCATCAGTGGTAGCGGGAGAATCGGGTCCTACAATGAGCAGTTCTTC.

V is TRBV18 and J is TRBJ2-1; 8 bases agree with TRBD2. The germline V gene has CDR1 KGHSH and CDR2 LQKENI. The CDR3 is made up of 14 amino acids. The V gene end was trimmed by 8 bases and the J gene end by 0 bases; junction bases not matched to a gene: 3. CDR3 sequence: CASESGGSYNEQFF. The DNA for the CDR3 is TGTGCCAGCGAAAGCGGGGGCTCCTACAATGAGCAGTTCTTC.

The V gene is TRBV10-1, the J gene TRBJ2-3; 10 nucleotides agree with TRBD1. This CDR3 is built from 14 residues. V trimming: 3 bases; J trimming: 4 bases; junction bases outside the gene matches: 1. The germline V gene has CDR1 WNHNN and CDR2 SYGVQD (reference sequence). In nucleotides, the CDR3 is TGCGCCAGCAGTGATGGGACAGGGGCAGATACGCAGTATTTT. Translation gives CASSDGTGADTQYF.

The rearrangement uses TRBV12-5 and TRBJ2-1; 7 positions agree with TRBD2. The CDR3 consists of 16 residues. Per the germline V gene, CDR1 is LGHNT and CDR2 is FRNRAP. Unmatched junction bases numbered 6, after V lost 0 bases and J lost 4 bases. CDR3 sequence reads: CASGLVRASGYNEQFF. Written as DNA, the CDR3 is TGTGCTAGTGGTTTGGTACGGGCTAGCGGTTACAATGAGCAGTTCTTC.

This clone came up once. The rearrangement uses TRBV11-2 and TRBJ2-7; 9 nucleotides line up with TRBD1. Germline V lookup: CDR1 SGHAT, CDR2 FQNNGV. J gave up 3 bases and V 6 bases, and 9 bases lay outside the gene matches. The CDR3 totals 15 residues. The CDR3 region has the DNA TGTGCCAGCAGTATCCGGACAGGGGTAGTCTACGAGCAGTACTTC. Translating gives CASSIRTGVVYEQYF. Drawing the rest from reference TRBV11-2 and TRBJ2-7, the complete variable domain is EAGVAQSPRYKIIEKRQSVAFWCNPISGHATLYWYQQILGQGPKLLIQFQNNGVVDDSQLPKDRFSAERLKGVDSTLKIQPAKLEDSAVYLCASSIRTGVVYEQYFGPGTRLTVT.

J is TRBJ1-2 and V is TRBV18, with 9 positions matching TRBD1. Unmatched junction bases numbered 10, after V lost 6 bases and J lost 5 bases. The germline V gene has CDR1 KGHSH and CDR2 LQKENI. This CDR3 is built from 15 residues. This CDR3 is CASSSGTGQNYGYTF. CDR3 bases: TGTGCCAGCTCTTCGGGGACAGGGCAAAATTATGGCTACACCTTC. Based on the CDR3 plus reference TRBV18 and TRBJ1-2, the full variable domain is NAGVMQNPRHLVRRRGQEARLRCSPMKGHSHVYWYRQLPEEGLKFMVYLQKENIIDESGMPKERFSAEFPKEGPSILRIQQVVRGDSAAYFCASSSGTGQNYGYTFGSGTRLTVV.

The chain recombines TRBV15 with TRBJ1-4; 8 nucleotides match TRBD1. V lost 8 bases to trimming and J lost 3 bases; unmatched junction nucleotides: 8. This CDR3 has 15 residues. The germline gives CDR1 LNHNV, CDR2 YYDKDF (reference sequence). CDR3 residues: CATGTGGAANEKLFF. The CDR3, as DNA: TGTGCCACCGGTACAGGGGGGGCGGCTAATGAAAAACTGTTTTTT.

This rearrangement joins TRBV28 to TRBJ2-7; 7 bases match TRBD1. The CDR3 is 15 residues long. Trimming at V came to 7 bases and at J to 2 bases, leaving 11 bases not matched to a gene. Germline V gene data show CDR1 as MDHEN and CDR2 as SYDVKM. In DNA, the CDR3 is TGTGCCAGCACGGTGTCCGCGACAGGGACCTACGAGCAGTACTTC. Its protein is CASTVSATGTYEQYF.

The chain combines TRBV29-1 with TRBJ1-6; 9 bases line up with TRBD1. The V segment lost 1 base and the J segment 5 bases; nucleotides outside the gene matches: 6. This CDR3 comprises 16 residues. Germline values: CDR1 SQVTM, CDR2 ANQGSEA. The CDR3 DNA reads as TGCAGCGTTGAAGGGCCGTGGACAGGGGATAATTCACCCCTCCACTTT. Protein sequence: CSVEGPWTGDNSPLHF.

CDR3 sequence (DNA): TGCAGCGTCCACAGGGGCTACCAAGAGACCCAGTACTTC. It codes for CSVHRGYQETQYF. The chain is built from TRBV29-1 and TRBJ2-5; 7 bases align to TRBD1. Trimming cost V 6 bases and J 0 bases; bases outside gene matches: 4. The CDR3 has 13 amino acids. Germline V gene data show CDR1 as SQVTM and CDR2 as ANQGSEA.

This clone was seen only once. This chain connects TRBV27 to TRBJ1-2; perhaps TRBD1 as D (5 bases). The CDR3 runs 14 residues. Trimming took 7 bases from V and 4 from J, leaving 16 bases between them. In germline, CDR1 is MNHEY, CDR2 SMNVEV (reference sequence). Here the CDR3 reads CASTPSPGPYGYTF. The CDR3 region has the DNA TGTGCCAGCACCCCGTCTCCAGGGCCCTATGGCTACACCTTC.

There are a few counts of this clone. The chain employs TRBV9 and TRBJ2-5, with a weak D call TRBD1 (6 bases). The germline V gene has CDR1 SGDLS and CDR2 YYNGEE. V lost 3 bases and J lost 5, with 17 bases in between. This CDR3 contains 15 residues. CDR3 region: CASSGGQGFAETQYF. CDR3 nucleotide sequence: TGTGCCAGCAGCGGGGGGCAAGGGTTCGCGGAGACCCAGTACTTC.

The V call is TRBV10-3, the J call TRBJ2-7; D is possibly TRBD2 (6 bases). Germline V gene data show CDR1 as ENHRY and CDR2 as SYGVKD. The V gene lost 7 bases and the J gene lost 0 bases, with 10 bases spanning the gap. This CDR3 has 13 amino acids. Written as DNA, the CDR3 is TGTGCCATCAAGGCGGGGACCTCCTACGAGCAGTACTTC. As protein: CAIKAGTSYEQYF.

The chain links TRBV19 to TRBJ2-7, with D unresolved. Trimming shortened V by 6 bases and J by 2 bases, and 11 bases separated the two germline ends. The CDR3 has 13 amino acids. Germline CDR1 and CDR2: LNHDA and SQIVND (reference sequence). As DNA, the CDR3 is TGTGCCAGTAGCAAGCAGGCCACCTACGAGCAGTACTTC. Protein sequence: CASSKQATYEQYF. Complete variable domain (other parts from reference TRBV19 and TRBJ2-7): DGGITQSPKYLFRKEGQNVTLSCEQNLNHDAMYWYRQDPGQGLRLIYYSQIVNDFQKGDIAEGYSVSREKKESFPLTVTSAQKNPTAFYLCASSKQATYEQYFGPGTRLTVT.

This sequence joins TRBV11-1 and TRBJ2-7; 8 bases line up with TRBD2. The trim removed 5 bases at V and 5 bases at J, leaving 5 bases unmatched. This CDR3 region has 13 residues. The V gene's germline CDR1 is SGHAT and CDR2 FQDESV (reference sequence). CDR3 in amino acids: CASSRGGRDEQYF. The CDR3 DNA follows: TGTGCCAGCAGCCGGGGGGGTCGGGACGAGCAGTACTTC.

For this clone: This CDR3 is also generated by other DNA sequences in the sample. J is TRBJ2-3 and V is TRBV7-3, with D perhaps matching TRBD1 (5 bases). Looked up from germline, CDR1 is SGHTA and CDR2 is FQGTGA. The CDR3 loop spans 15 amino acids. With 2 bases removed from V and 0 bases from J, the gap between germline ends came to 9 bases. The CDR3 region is CASSLLGASTDTQYF. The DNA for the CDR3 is TGTGCCAGCAGCTTATTAGGGGCAAGCACAGATACGCAGTATTTT.

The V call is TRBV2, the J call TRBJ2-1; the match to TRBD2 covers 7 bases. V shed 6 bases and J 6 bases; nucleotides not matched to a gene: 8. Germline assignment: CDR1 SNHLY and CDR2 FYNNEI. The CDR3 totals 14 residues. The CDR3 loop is CASSVGLDGNEQFF. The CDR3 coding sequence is TGTGCCAGCAGCGTCGGACTAGATGGCAATGAGCAGTTCTTC.

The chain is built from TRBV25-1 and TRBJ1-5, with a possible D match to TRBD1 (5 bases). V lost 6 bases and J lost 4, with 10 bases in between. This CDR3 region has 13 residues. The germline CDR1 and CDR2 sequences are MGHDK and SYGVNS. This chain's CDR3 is CASSGGGNQPQHF. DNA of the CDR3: TGTGCCAGCAGCGGGGGGGGAAATCAGCCCCAGCATTTT.

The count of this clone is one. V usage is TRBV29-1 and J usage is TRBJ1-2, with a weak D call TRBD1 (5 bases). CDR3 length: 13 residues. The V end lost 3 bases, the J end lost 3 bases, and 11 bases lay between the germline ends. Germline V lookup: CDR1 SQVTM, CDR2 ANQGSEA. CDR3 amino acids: CSVEDGGDYGYTF. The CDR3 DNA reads TGCAGCGTTGAGGACGGAGGGGACTATGGCTACACCTTC.

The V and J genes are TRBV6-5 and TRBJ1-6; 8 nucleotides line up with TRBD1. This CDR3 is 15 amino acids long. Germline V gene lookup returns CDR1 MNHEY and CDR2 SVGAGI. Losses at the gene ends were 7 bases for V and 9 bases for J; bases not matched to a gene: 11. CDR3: CASTMLGQGVSPLHF. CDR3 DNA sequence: TGTGCCAGCACTATGCTCGGACAGGGTGTTTCACCCCTCCACTTT.

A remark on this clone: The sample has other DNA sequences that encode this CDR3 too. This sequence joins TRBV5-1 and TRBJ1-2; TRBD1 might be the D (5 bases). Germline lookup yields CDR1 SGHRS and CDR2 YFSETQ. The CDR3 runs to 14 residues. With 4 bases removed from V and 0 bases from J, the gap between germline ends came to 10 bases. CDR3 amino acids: CASSPGGTNYGYTF. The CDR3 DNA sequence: TGCGCCAGCAGCCCCGGGGGGACTAACTATGGCTACACCTTC.

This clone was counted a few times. The CDR3 loop reads CASSSGGRLLGEKLFF. DNA of the CDR3: TGTGCCAGCAGCTCAGGGGGCAGATTGCTGGGGGAAAAACTGTTTTTT. The J gene is TRBJ1-4, the V gene TRBV5-4, with 8 bases matching TRBD1. The CDR3 runs to 16 residues. J lost 8 bases, V lost 3 bases, and 12 bases had no gene match. The germline V gene encodes CDR1 SGHNT and CDR2 YYREEE (reference sequence).

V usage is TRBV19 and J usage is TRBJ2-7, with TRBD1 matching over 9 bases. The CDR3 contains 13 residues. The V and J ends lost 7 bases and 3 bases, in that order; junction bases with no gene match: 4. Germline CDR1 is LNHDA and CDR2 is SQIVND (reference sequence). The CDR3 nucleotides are TGTGCCAGTAACCCGGACAGGGGCTACGAGCAGTACTTC. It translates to CASNPDRGYEQYF.

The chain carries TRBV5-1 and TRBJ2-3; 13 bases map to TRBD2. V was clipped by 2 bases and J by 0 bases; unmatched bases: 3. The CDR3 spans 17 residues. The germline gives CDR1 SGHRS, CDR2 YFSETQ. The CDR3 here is CASSFRTSGSSTDTQYF. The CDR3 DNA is TGCGCCAGCAGCTTCAGGACTAGCGGGAGCAGCACAGATACGCAGTATTTT.